The next 16 T cell receptor beta chains were all read from a single sample in a study of blood T cell repertoires in COVID-19 (dated by TCRdb to 2019 to 2021). Receptor libraries were prepared by the immunoSEQ multiplex PCR assay. This immuneACCESS table, as held by TCRdb, lists in-frame sequences with V and J called but not all clones. Of the missing ones, under half trace to an unresolved V gene in checked studies; the others have no known cause. The sample table records some 35,000 clones; approximately 83% of these occur just once. Of the sample, approximately 3.3% falls within the top ten clones. The specimen sequenced was peripheral blood. These receptors all stem from a man aged 50-60 years with acute or convalescent COVID-19.

The rearrangement links TRBV4-1 to TRBJ2-5; D is unclear. Trimming took off 1 base at V and 2 bases at J, with 11 bases between the two ends. Germline V gene lookup returns CDR1 MGHRA and CDR2 YSYEKL. CDR3 length: 15 residues. The CDR3 region is CASSQGKTTQETQYF. CDR3 coding DNA: TGCGCCAGCAGCCAAGGAAAAACTACTCAAGAGACCCAGTACTTC.

The chain couples TRBV28 to TRBJ1-1; 7 bases line up with TRBD1. This CDR3 spans 15 amino acids. Germline trimming cut 2 bases from V and 6 bases from J; bases unmatched to any gene: 9. Germline lookup yields CDR1 MDHEN and CDR2 SYDVKM. CDR3 coding DNA: TGTGCCAGCAGTTTAGACTTAGGGGGCAATGCTGAAGCTTTCTTT. The encoded protein is CASSLDLGGNAEAFF. The entire variable domain, with the rest obtained from reference TRBV28 and TRBJ1-1, is as follows: DVKVTQSSRYLVKRTGEKVFLECVQDMDHENMFWYRQDPGLGLRLIYFSYDVKMKEKGDIPEGYSVSREKKERFSLILESASTNQTSMYLCASSLDLGGNAEAFFGQGTRLTVV.

In this sample, this clone turned up a few times. The chain carries TRBV2 and TRBJ2-7; TRBD1 matches at 9 bases. This CDR3 spans 13 amino acids. CDR1 is SNHLY, CDR2 FYNNEI, per germline. V was clipped by 10 bases and J by 5 bases; unmatched bases: 9. The CDR3 DNA sequence: TGTGCCATTTGGACAGGGGAGAAGGACGAGCAGTACTTC. Residues: CAIWTGEKDEQYF. Together with reference TRBV2 and TRBJ2-7, the CDR3 gives the full variable domain: EPEVTQTPSHQVTQMGQEVILRCVPISNHLYFYWYRQILGQKVEFLVSFYNNEISEKSEIFDDQFSVERPDGSNFTLKIRSTKLEDSAMYFCAIWTGEKDEQYFGPGTRLTVT.

The chain has TRBV4-1 and TRBJ2-2, with a possible D match to TRBD1 (6 bases). The CDR3 runs to 15 residues. CDR1 is MGHRA and CDR2 is YSYEKL in the germline V gene. The V end lost 2 bases, the J end lost 7 bases, and 14 bases lay between the germline ends. The CDR3 DNA sequence: TGCGCCAGCAGCCAATTTACAGGGTCTGGCGGGGAGCTGTTTTTT. It yields the protein CASSQFTGSGGELFF.

Note on this clone: The same CDR3 also results from other DNA sequences found in this sample. The chain links TRBV7-9 to TRBJ1-5; 10 bases are a match to TRBD1. V lost 3 bases and J lost 2; bases outside the gene matches: 1. The CDR3 spans 15 residues. Germline loops: CDR1 SEHNR, CDR2 FQNEAQ (reference sequence). CDR3 DNA: TGTGCCAGCAGCTTTGGGACAGGGGGCAATCAGCCCCAGCATTTT. The encoded protein is CASSFGTGGNQPQHF. Together with reference TRBV7-9 and TRBJ1-5, the CDR3 gives the full variable domain: DTGVSQNPRHKITKRGQNVTFRCDPISEHNRLYWYRQTLGQGPEFLTYFQNEAQLEKSRLLSDRFSAERPKGSFSTLEIQRTEQGDSAMYLCASSFGTGGNQPQHFGDGTRLSIL.

This chain uses TRBV25-1 with TRBJ2-3; 12 nucleotides align to TRBD2. V was clipped by 4 bases and J by 2 bases; unmatched bases: 4. The germline V gene has CDR1 MGHDK and CDR2 SYGVNS. This CDR3 has 16 residues. This chain's CDR3 is CASSARTSGDTDTQYF. In DNA, the CDR3 is TGTGCCAGCAGTGCCCGGACTAGCGGGGACACAGATACGCAGTATTTT. Variable domain in full (rest from reference TRBV25-1 and TRBJ2-3): EADIYQTPRYLVIGTGKKITLECSQTMGHDKMYWYQQDPGMELHLIHYSYGVNSTEKGDLSSESTVSRIRTEHFPLTLESARPSHTSQYLCASSARTSGDTDTQYFGPGTRLTVL.

The rearrangement joins TRBV30 to TRBJ1-2; D is uncertain. Trimming left V 3 bases short and J 8 bases short, with 10 bases between. The CDR3 runs 11 residues. Germline loops: CDR1 GTSNPN, CDR2 SVGIG (reference sequence). This CDR3 reads CAWSAVYGYTF. The DNA for the CDR3 is TGTGCCTGGAGCGCAGTGTACGGCTACACCTTC.

The rearrangement joins TRBV10-1 to TRBJ2-7, with no clear D. From germline, CDR1 is WNHNN and CDR2 SYGVQD (reference sequence). The CDR3 extends over 13 amino acids. Trimming stripped 2 bases from V and 2 bases from J, with 7 bases between. CDR3 DNA: TGCGCCAGCAGTGAGGGAGAAACCTACGAGCAGTACTTC. It codes for CASSEGETYEQYF.

The rearrangement uses TRBV5-1 and TRBJ2-3; tentative D call: TRBD1 (5 bases). The germline V gene has CDR1 SGHRS and CDR2 YFSETQ. With 0 bases removed from V and 2 bases from J, the gap between germline ends came to 10 bases. The CDR3 is 15 amino acids. The CDR3, as DNA: TGCGCCAGCAGCTTGGAGGGGCGCTTCACAGATACGCAGTATTTT. This encodes CASSLEGRFTDTQYF.

The chain is built from TRBV13 and TRBJ2-7, with TRBD2 matching over 14 bases. CDR1 PRHDT and CDR2 FYEKMQ come from the germline V gene (reference sequence). Trimming cost V 5 bases and J 5 bases; bases outside gene matches: 20. CDR3 length: 20 amino acids. In DNA, the CDR3 is TGTGCCAGCAGCCCCAGCTTGACTAGCGGGGGGGCCGGTACTGTGAACGAGCAGTACTTC. This translates into CASSPSLTSGGAGTVNEQYF. The full variable domain, in which reference TRBV13 and TRBJ2-7 provide the parts outside the CDR3, is AAGVIQSPRHLIKEKRETATLKCYPIPRHDTVYWYQQGPGQDPQFLISFYEKMQSDKGSIPDRFSAQQFSDYHSELNMSSLELGDSALYFCASSPSLTSGGAGTVNEQYFGPGTRLTVT.

The chain employs TRBV6-5 and TRBJ2-2; possibly TRBD2 for D (5 bases). Germline-derived CDR1 and CDR2 are MNHEY and SVGAGI. V lost 8 bases to trimming and J lost 7 bases, with 8 bases between them. The CDR3 covers 11 residues. The CDR3 here is CASRRGGELFF. CDR3 bases: TGTGCCAGCCGTCGGGGCGGGGAGCTGTTTTTT.

The V call is TRBV4-2, the J call TRBJ2-1, with D possibly matching TRBD2 (6 bases). Trimming removed 0 bases from V and 0 bases from J, with 12 bases in between. CDR3 length equals 17 residues. Germline V gene data show CDR1 as LGHNA and CDR2 as YNFKEQ. The CDR3 DNA reads as TGTGCCAGCAGCCAAGAATCCGGGACTCTCTCCTACAATGAGCAGTTCTTC. It yields the protein CASSQESGTLSYNEQFF.

The chain employs TRBV20-1 and TRBJ2-7, with TRBD2 matching 7 bases. The germline V gene has CDR1 DFQATT and CDR2 SNEGSKA (reference sequence). The CDR3 covers 13 residues. Trimming took 3 bases from V and 7 from J; bases not matched to a gene: 9. The CDR3 DNA follows: TGCAGTGCTAGTAAAGAGCGGGGAGTGGAGCAGTACTTC. It encodes CSASKERGVEQYF.

This chain connects TRBV13 to TRBJ2-1, with 14 bases fitting TRBD2. The CDR3 is 17 residues long. Germline CDR1 PRHDT, CDR2 FYEKMQ (reference sequence). With V trimmed by 5 bases and J by 8 bases, 11 bases remained unmatched. The CDR3 loop reads CASSRGTSGSVTDEQFF. As DNA, the CDR3 is TGTGCCAGCAGCCGAGGGACTAGCGGGAGTGTTACGGATGAGCAGTTCTTC.

This clone was detected only a few times. The chain couples TRBV7-9 to TRBJ2-7; the D gene is possibly TRBD1 (5 bases). This CDR3 has 12 amino acids. V was pared by 4 bases and J by 4 bases, with 8 bases between. Germline-derived CDR1 and CDR2 are SEHNR and FQNEAQ (reference sequence). CDR3 nucleotide sequence: TGTGCCAGCAGCTCGTCAGGGTACGAGCAGTACTTC. It encodes CASSSSGYEQYF.

The chain uses TRBV24-1 and TRBJ2-7, with 7 nucleotides matching TRBD1. V gave up 5 bases and J gave up 3 bases; unmatched junction bases: 9. This CDR3 spans 15 amino acids. Germline V CDR1 and CDR2: KGHDR, SFDVKD. CDR3 region: CATSVPDRQFYEQYF. The CDR3 DNA follows: TGTGCCACCAGTGTCCCGGACAGGCAATTCTACGAGCAGTACTTC.